The 9 T cell receptor beta chains below all came from one sample that was sequenced in a study of blood T cell repertoires in COVID-19. TCRdb's copy holds only in-frame clones and misses some; the assay was immunoSEQ multiplex PCR. Altogether about 160,000 clones are present, about four fifths being singletons, with the ten largest covering roughly 13%. Source material: peripheral blood. These receptors were collected from a man aged 18 to 29 with active or convalescent COVID-19.

CDR3: CASSPRTSGGPLQFF. The CDR3 DNA follows: TGTGCCAGTAGTCCGAGGACTAGCGGGGGCCCGTTGCAGTTCTTC. The V call is TRBV19, the J call TRBJ2-1, with 13 bases matching TRBD2. The CDR3 contains 15 residues. J lost 12 bases, V lost 5 bases, and 10 bases had no gene match. From germline, CDR1 is LNHDA and CDR2 SQIVND (reference sequence).

The chain carries TRBV6-5 and TRBJ2-7; 12 bases match TRBD2. V lost 6 bases to trimming and J lost 3 bases; unmatched junction nucleotides: 3. CDR1 is MNHEY and CDR2 is SVGAGI in the germline V gene. The CDR3 contains 14 residues. CDR3 nucleotides: TGTGCCAGCAGGGTGGGACTAGCGGGCTACGAGCAGTACTTC. Its protein product is CASRVGLAGYEQYF.

The V and J genes are TRBV7-6 and TRBJ2-3, with 10 bases identical to TRBD2. Germline V gene sequence: CDR1 SGHVS, CDR2 FNYEAQ. The J segment lost 3 bases and the V segment lost 6 bases, leaving 9 bases of the junction unmatched. The CDR3 covers 16 residues. As DNA, the CDR3 is TGTGCCAGCAGTTTCAGCGGGGGGGGTTGGACAGATACGCAGTATTTT. Translated: CASSFSGGGWTDTQYF.

V and J are TRBV5-4 and TRBJ2-1; D might be TRBD2 (5 bases). This CDR3 is 16 amino acids long. Germline V gene sequence: CDR1 SGHNT, CDR2 YYREEE (reference sequence). V was trimmed by 0 bases and J by 3 bases, leaving 13 bases between them. For the CDR3, the DNA is TGTGCCAGCAGCTTGGGCCGGGGTCCCTTCTACAATGAGCAGTTCTTC. This translates into CASSLGRGPFYNEQFF.

V usage is TRBV4-3 and J usage is TRBJ2-3, with TRBD2 matching over 7 bases. Germline lookup yields CDR1 LGHNA and CDR2 YSLEER. The V gene end was trimmed by 3 bases and the J gene end by 3 bases; junction bases not matched to a gene: 3. CDR3 size: 14 residues. As DNA, the CDR3 is TGCGCCAGCAGCCAGCGGGAGAGAACAGATACGCAGTATTTT. It specifies CASSQRERTDTQYF.

This clone was recorded once. V and J are TRBV24-1 and TRBJ1-6; D is uncertain. Germline V gene data show CDR1 as KGHDR and CDR2 as SFDVKD. V was cut by 5 bases and J by 3 bases, with 10 bases left in between. The CDR3 runs to 15 residues. Written as DNA, the CDR3 is TGTGCCACCAGTGCGATCCGGGACTATAATTCACCCCTCCACTTT. Its translation is CATSAIRDYNSPLHF.

This chain joins TRBV6-1 and TRBJ1-6; 10 bases map to TRBD1. The CDR3 sequence is 15 residues long. CDR1 MNHNS and CDR2 SASEGT come from the germline V gene. V dropped 2 bases and J dropped 7; count of bases not matched to a gene: 2. CDR3 in amino acids: CASSEPGQGNSPLHF. CDR3 coding DNA: TGTGCCAGCAGTGAACCGGGACAGGGGAATTCACCCCTCCACTTT.

The CDR3 is CAWSVGGVNEQFF. The CDR3 DNA sequence: TGTGCCTGGAGTGTAGGGGGGGTCAATGAGCAGTTCTTC. The chain is built from TRBV30 and TRBJ2-1; TRBD2 is a possible D gene (7 bases). The CDR3 consists of 13 residues. Trimming cost V 0 bases and J 6 bases, with 9 bases left between them. CDR1 is GTSNPN, CDR2 SVGIG, per germline (reference sequence). The full variable domain, its missing parts supplied by reference TRBV30 and TRBJ2-1, is SQTIHQWPATLVQPVGSPLSLECTVEGTSNPNLYWYRQAAGRGLQLLFYSVGIGQISSEVPQNLSASRPQDRQFILSSKKLLLSDSGFYLCAWSVGGVNEQFFGPGTRLTVL.

This clone showed up just a few times. CDR3 protein: CASSPQTGSYEQYF. The DNA for the CDR3 is TGTGCCAGCAGCCCACAGACAGGTTCCTACGAGCAGTACTTC. The rearrangement uses TRBV7-2 and TRBJ2-7; D perhaps matches TRBD1 (6 bases). The germline CDR1 and CDR2 sequences are SGHTA and FQGNSA. The CDR3 loop spans 14 amino acids. V lost 5 bases to trimming and J lost 1 base, with 12 bases between them.